This TCR beta chain is from a study of cytomegalovirus exposure and HLA in healthy donors. Study conclusions and caveats: Several of the most significant clusters were apparently associated with common viral pathogens in a later analysis. Most of the CMV-associated TCR beta chains (in a later analysis) appeared to be HLA-restricted.

Turning to this clone: Its specificity is not known.

V lost 3 bases to trimming and J lost 7 bases, with 19 bases between them. Germline loops: CDR1 MNHEY, CDR2 SMNVEV (reference sequence). The CDR3 sequence is 16 residues long. The primer mix had 60 Vbeta and 13 Jbeta primers. TCRdb keeps only in-frame clones here, not all; method: immunoSEQ multiplex PCR. Counted here are about 160,000 clones, about 88% occurring once; the ten biggest clones make up about 2.1%. The sample taken for sequencing was PBMCs. This clonotype was obtained from a man aged 18 to 35 in good health and CMV-seropositive. The chain has TRBV27 and TRBJ2-1; D is possibly TRBD1 (6 bases). The CDR3 DNA follows: TGTGCCAGCAGTTTTGGTTCAGGGGAAGGGTTGAATGAGCAGTTCTTC. This gives the protein CASSFGSGEGLNEQFF.